The sequence of this T cell receptor (beta chain) was determined in a study of blood T cells in healthy people across ages. The CDR3 runs 15 residues. V lost 3 bases and J 11 bases, leaving 18 bases between the germline ends. The V gene's germline CDR1 is KGHDR and CDR2 SFDVKD. This clonotype was picked up many times. Its antigen is undetermined. Whole-study findings and limits: As naive T cell percentage varied, TCR beta diversity correlated strongly with it. Long-lived and aged donors differed, with more naive CD4+ cells and higher diversity in the long-lived.

A sample-barcoded 5' primer and a J-beta primer mix were used in a second PCR of about 7 to 11 cycles. Researchers report that a template-switch adaptor with 12 random nucleotides tagged each cDNA molecule. The yield of each sample was at least 3 million CDR3-containing paired-end reads. TCRdb recomputed calls from the 5' RACE reads with MiXCR, one row per CDR3 protein. The sample shows roughly 680,000 distinct CDR3 sequences, 45% to 60% of them seen only once. What was sequenced was blood. This sequence was found in a woman aged 80 or over in good health. The J gene is TRBJ1-4, the V gene TRBV24-1, with a tentative D call TRBD1 (6 bases). The chain's CDR3 is CATSDPKAGDGKLFF. The CDR3 bases are TGTGCCACCAGTGATCCAAAAGCAGGGGACGGTAAACTGTTTTTT.